This TCR beta chain emerged from a study of shared clonotypes between healthy human individuals. Study-level results: Specimens sampled were limited to blood, with tissue repertoires likely differing.

The deep-level immunoSEQ assay was used. The protocol was immunoSEQ multiplex PCR, while the TCRdb copy is restricted to in-frame clones and leaves out a portion. The data hold some 2 million clones, with roughly 94% observed a single time. For this clone: The antigen is unknown.

This CDR3 spans 16 amino acids. Germline V lookup: CDR1 SGDLS, CDR2 YYNGEE. V lost 4 bases, J lost 0 bases, and 11 bases lay in between. The specimen sequenced was naive CD4+ T cells sorted from blood. The subset is: CD45RA+ positively selected. V and J are TRBV9 and TRBJ2-6, with a tentative D call TRBD1 (6 bases). This TCR was recovered from a man aged 18 to 35 in good health. In DNA form, the CDR3 reads TGTGCCAGCAGCTCCCACAGGGTCTCTGGGGCCAACGTCCTGACTTTC. Protein product: CASSSHRVSGANVLTF.